The rows below give T cell receptor beta chains drawn from one sample of a study of beta chain features in type 1 diabetes. The assay was immunoSEQ multiplex PCR, and TCRdb's table has in-frame clones only and misses some. Of hundreds of thousands of clones listed, around 12% are singletons. Sequenced: naive CD4+ T cells from blood. The receptors come from a man between 18 and 29 years old in good health. Both conserved end residues are part of each CDR3. D genes are given only for firm matches. Only some rows state a clone size, as once, few, many or a class for expanded clones.

>TRBV11-2|TRBD1|TRBJ2-7|.
CASSLLLDRNYEQYF
TGTGCCAGCAGCTTATTGTTGGACAGGAACTACGAGCAGTACTTC
>TRBV27|.|TRBJ2-3|.
CASSLSAAGGTDTQYF
TGTGCCAGCAGTTTATCAGCGGCGGGTGGCACAGATACGCAGTATTTT
>TRBV19|.|TRBJ2-1|.
CASSTPPLYNEQFF
TGTGCCAGTAGTACTCCTCCTTTGTACAATGAGCAGTTCTTC
>TRBV29-1|.|TRBJ1-1|few
CSVAEAGDTEAFF
TGCAGCGTTGCAGAGGCGGGAGACACTGAAGCTTTCTTT
>TRBV28|.|TRBJ2-3|few
CASSDSGASTDTQYF
TGTGCCAGCAGTGATAGCGGAGCTAGCACAGATACGCAGTATTTT
>TRBV4-1|TRBD2|TRBJ2-7|.
CASSHLTSGRGNEQYF
TGCGCCAGCAGCCACTTAACGAGCGGGAGAGGAAACGAGCAGTACTTC
>TRBV29-1|TRBD1|TRBJ2-3|.
CSVVTGVPRSTDTQYF
TGCAGCGTCGTCACAGGGGTGCCCCGTAGCACAGATACGCAGTATTTT
>TRBV2|.|TRBJ2-2|few
CASRDYSNTGELFF
TGTGCCAGCAGGGACTACTCGAACACCGGGGAGCTGTTTTTT
>TRBV9|.|TRBJ1-1|few
CASSGGVGGAFF
TGTGCCAGCAGCGGGGGGGTGGGAGGAGCTTTCTTT
>TRBV4-2|TRBD1|TRBJ2-5|.
CASSLGTDYQETQYF
TGTGCCAGCAGCCTAGGGACAGACTACCAAGAGACCCAGTACTTC
>TRBV10-3|TRBD1|TRBJ1-6|.
CAISEGTGIGSPLHF
TGTGCCATCAGTGAGGGGACAGGGATAGGCTCACCCCTCCACTTT
>TRBV7-9|.|TRBJ2-3|.
CASSSLRADTQYF
TGTGCCAGCAGCTCCTTGCGGGCAGATACGCAGTATTTT
>TRBV6-5|.|TRBJ2-5|few
CASSYGAAGKETQYF
TGTGCCAGCAGTTACGGCGCTGCAGGGAAAGAGACCCAGTACTTC
>TRBV28|.|TRBJ1-2|few
CASSLTAGGGRGGYTF
TGTGCCAGCAGTCTTACGGCCGGGGGGGGGCGTGGTGGCTACACCTTC
>TRBV5-1|TRBD2|TRBJ2-1|.
CASSFRLAGGGNEQFF
TGCGCCAGCAGCTTCAGGCTAGCGGGAGGGGGTAATGAGCAGTTCTTC
>TRBV28|TRBD2|TRBJ2-5|few
CASRMLAGVGETQYF
TGTGCCAGCAGAATGCTAGCGGGAGTGGGGGAGACCCAGTACTTC
>TRBV9|TRBD1|TRBJ1-1|.
CASKRDSDQGEAFF
TGTGCCAGCAAACGGGACAGTGATCAGGGTGAAGCTTTCTTT